The rows below give T cell receptor beta chains drawn from one sample of a study of blood T cell repertoires in COVID-19. The assay was immunoSEQ multiplex PCR, and TCRdb's table has in-frame clones only and misses some. The sample has around 100,000 clones, over 70% seen once; the top ten hold about an eighth. Sequencing input: peripheral blood. These receptors all come from a human donor in a cohort sampled during active or convalescent COVID-19. Each CDR3 is given with its conserved first and last residue. Each record gives: V gene, D gene, clone size, J gene, CDR3 protein, CDR3 DNA. A D gene is named only where the DNA matches it firmly. Some rows mark clone size as missing; the rest say once, few, many or name a class of expanded clone.

V: TRBV5-1; D: TRBD1; size: NA; J: TRBJ1-2; CDR3: CASSLTSGQNYTF; DNA: TGCGCCAGCAGCTTGACTTCGGGACAGAACTACACCTTC
V: TRBV5-1; D: NA; size: NA; J: TRBJ1-3; CDR3: CASSVGQLRGSGNTIYF; DNA: TGCGCCAGCAGCGTTGGACAGCTTAGAGGTTCTGGAAACACCATATATTTT
V: TRBV2; D: NA; size: NA; J: TRBJ1-1; CDR3: CASSWTDMMNTEAFF; DNA: TGTGCCAGCAGTTGGACAGATATGATGAACACTGAAGCTTTCTTT
V: TRBV18; D: TRBD1; size: NA; J: TRBJ1-5; CDR3: CASSRQGPNAATEPQHF; DNA: TGTGCCAGCTCACGACAGGGACCCAACGCGGCGACGGAGCCCCAGCATTTT
V: TRBV11-3; D: NA; size: few; J: TRBJ2-2; CDR3: CASNQGNTGELFF; DNA: TGTGCCAGCAATCAGGGGAACACCGGGGAGCTGTTTTTT
V: TRBV7-9; D: NA; size: NA; J: TRBJ2-3; CDR3: CASSQISPGGTDTQYF; DNA: TGTGCCAGCAGCCAGATATCCCCGGGGGGCACAGATACGCAGTATTTT
V: TRBV7-9; D: TRBD1; size: NA; J: TRBJ2-5; CDR3: CASSPAGTGAGETQYF; DNA: TGTGCCAGCAGCCCGGCGGGGACAGGGGCTGGGGAGACCCAGTACTTC
V: TRBV2; D: TRBD1; size: NA; J: TRBJ1-2; CDR3: CASRGDRQLDGYTF; DNA: TGTGCCAGCAGGGGGGACAGGCAGTTGGATGGCTACACCTTC
V: TRBV6-1; D: TRBD1; size: NA; J: TRBJ2-1; CDR3: CATFISGTGANEQFF; DNA: TGTGCCACCTTTATCTCCGGGACAGGGGCAAATGAGCAGTTCTTC
V: TRBV2; D: TRBD1; size: once; J: TRBJ1-5; CDR3: CASSGDRAQPQHF; DNA: TGTGCCAGCAGTGGGGACAGGGCTCAGCCCCAGCATTTT
V: TRBV19; D: NA; size: once; J: TRBJ2-2; CDR3: CASSWGVDTGELFF; DNA: TGTGCCAGTAGTTGGGGGGTGGACACCGGGGAGCTGTTTTTT
V: TRBV18; D: NA; size: NA; J: TRBJ2-7; CDR3: CASSPPVQGGYEQYF; DNA: TGTGCCAGCTCACCACCCGTACAGGGTGGCTACGAGCAGTACTTC
V: TRBV6-5; D: TRBD1; size: NA; J: TRBJ1-1; CDR3: CASSKYRGLNTEAFF; DNA: TGTGCCAGCAGTAAATACAGGGGGCTCAACACTGAAGCTTTCTTT
V: TRBV5-6; D: NA; size: NA; J: TRBJ1-5; CDR3: CASSMFDRTGNQPQHF; DNA: TGTGCCAGCAGCATGTTTGACAGGACGGGAAATCAGCCCCAGCATTTT
V: TRBV27; D: NA; size: many; J: TRBJ1-5; CDR3: CASSPRLGTNQPQHF; DNA: TGTGCCAGCAGTCCCCGTTTGGGCACCAATCAGCCCCAGCATTTT
V: TRBV28; D: NA; size: NA; J: TRBJ2-7; CDR3: CASSLIQAVWEQYF; DNA: TGTGCCAGCAGTTTAATACAGGCGGTTTGGGAGCAGTACTTC
V: TRBV19; D: TRBD1; size: NA; J: TRBJ1-1; CDR3: CASSRTGQEAEAFF; DNA: TGTGCCAGTAGTAGAACGGGACAGGAGGCTGAAGCTTTCTTT
V: TRBV12-5; D: NA; size: few; J: TRBJ1-3; CDR3: CASGLGWTIGNTIYF; DNA: TGTGCTAGTGGTTTGGGGTGGACAATTGGAAACACCATATATTTT
V: TRBV18; D: NA; size: NA; J: TRBJ1-1; CDR3: CASSLVGGVTWNTEAFF; DNA: TGTGCCAGCTCACTCGTGGGAGGGGTTACCTGGAACACTGAAGCTTTCTTT
V: TRBV7-2; D: NA; size: NA; J: TRBJ2-5; CDR3: CASSLDHGQETQYF; DNA: TGTGCCAGCAGCTTAGACCACGGCCAAGAGACCCAGTACTTC
V: TRBV5-1; D: NA; size: NA; J: TRBJ2-7; CDR3: CASSLELGGVDEQYF; DNA: TGCGCCAGCAGCTTGGAGTTAGGAGGGGTGGACGAGCAGTACTTC
V: TRBV3-1/TRBV3-2; D: NA; size: once; J: TRBJ2-5; CDR3: CASSRLQGPQETQYF; DNA: TGTGCCAGCAGCCGACTACAGGGCCCCCAAGAGACCCAGTACTTC
V: TRBV11-2; D: TRBD1; size: NA; J: TRBJ2-2; CDR3: CASSSGTGGAGELFF; DNA: TGTGCCAGCAGCTCCGGGACAGGTGGGGCCGGGGAGCTGTTTTTT
V: TRBV10-3; D: NA; size: NA; J: TRBJ1-4; CDR3: CAIRQGANEKLFF; DNA: TGTGCCATCCGCCAGGGCGCTAATGAAAAACTGTTTTTT
V: TRBV6-5; D: TRBD1; size: NA; J: TRBJ2-7; CDR3: CASTGDRVYSYEQYF; DNA: TGTGCCAGCACTGGGGACAGGGTATATTCCTACGAGCAGTACTTC
V: TRBV27; D: NA; size: NA; J: TRBJ2-7; CDR3: CASSLRGSAYYEQYF; DNA: TGTGCCAGCAGTTTAAGGGGCAGTGCCTACTACGAGCAGTACTTC
V: TRBV5-4; D: TRBD1; size: NA; J: TRBJ1-2; CDR3: CASSLAGQGFNYGYTF; DNA: TGTGCCAGCAGCTTGGCGGGACAGGGGTTTAACTATGGCTACACCTTC
V: TRBV5-8; D: NA; size: NA; J: TRBJ2-7; CDR3: CASSPRVPYEQYF; DNA: TGTGCCAGCAGCCCCCGGGTCCCCTACGAGCAGTACTTC
V: TRBV5-1; D: NA; size: once; J: TRBJ2-3; CDR3: CASSTGINTDTQYF; DNA: TGCGCCAGCAGTACCGGGATAAACACGGATACGCAGTATTTT
V: TRBV21-1; D: NA; size: NA; J: TRBJ1-1; CDR3: CASSTDRSTGAFF; DNA: TGTGCCAGCAGCACGGACAGGTCAACGGGAGCTTTCTTT
V: TRBV24-1; D: NA; size: NA; J: TRBJ2-1; CDR3: CATRDSNIFNEQFF; DNA: TGTGCCACCAGGGACAGTAATATTTTTAATGAGCAGTTCTTC
V: TRBV10-3; D: TRBD2; size: NA; J: TRBJ2-7; CDR3: CAISERAQGGYEQYF; DNA: TGTGCCATCAGTGAAAGAGCGCAGGGAGGGTACGAGCAGTACTTC
V: TRBV6-2/TRBV6-3; D: NA; size: once; J: TRBJ2-2; CDR3: CASSFGELTGELFF; DNA: TGTGCCAGCAGTTTTGGGGAGCTCACCGGGGAGCTGTTTTTT
V: TRBV5-6; D: TRBD1; size: NA; J: TRBJ2-7; CDR3: CASSLVDRDSYEQYF; DNA: TGTGCCAGCAGCTTGGTCGACAGGGACTCCTACGAGCAGTACTTC
V: TRBV19; D: NA; size: once; J: TRBJ1-1; CDR3: CASNLDWRNTEAFF; DNA: TGTGCCAGTAATCTCGACTGGAGGAACACTGAAGCTTTCTTT
V: TRBV19; D: TRBD1; size: NA; J: TRBJ2-5; CDR3: CASSKGARLEETQYF; DNA: TGTGCCAGTAGTAAGGGGGCTCGGCTCGAAGAGACCCAGTACTTC
V: TRBV9; D: NA; size: NA; J: TRBJ1-2; CDR3: CASSVPGGYTF; DNA: TGTGCCAGCAGCGTCCCGGGTGGCTACACCTTC
V: TRBV5-1; D: TRBD2; size: few; J: TRBJ2-7; CDR3: CASKASGAYEQYF; DNA: TGCGCCAGCAAAGCTAGCGGCGCCTACGAGCAGTACTTC
V: TRBV3-1/TRBV3-2; D: NA; size: once; J: TRBJ1-4; CDR3: CASSQDPRTSNNEKLFF; DNA: TGTGCCAGCAGCCAAGACCCTCGGACATCCAATAATGAAAAACTGTTTTTT
V: TRBV6-6; D: NA; size: once; J: TRBJ1-6; CDR3: CASTPISRNSPLHF; DNA: TGTGCCAGCACCCCTATTAGTCGGAATTCACCCCTCCACTTT
V: TRBV5-1; D: NA; size: NA; J: TRBJ2-3; CDR3: CASSPPGTYTDTQYF; DNA: TGCGCCAGCAGCCCCCCCGGGACTTATACAGATACGCAGTATTTT
V: TRBV2; D: NA; size: few; J: TRBJ1-2; CDR3: CASTREVHKRDGYTF; DNA: TGTGCCAGCACTCGAGAAGTTCACAAACGGGATGGCTACACCTTC
V: TRBV5-1; D: NA; size: NA; J: TRBJ2-5; CDR3: CASSLGLTRETQYF; DNA: TGCGCCAGCAGCTTAGGACTGACCAGGGAGACCCAGTACTTC
V: TRBV6-5; D: NA; size: NA; J: TRBJ1-5; CDR3: CASRPGGSGAQPQHF; DNA: TGTGCCAGCAGACCCGGGGGGTCAGGGGCTCAGCCCCAGCATTTT